What follows are 21 T cell receptor beta chains derived from one specimen sequenced in a study of vaccination and CD4 T cells after COVID-19. These receptors are not linked to any known antigen. Treatment in this sample: roughly ten-day PBMC culture with coronavirus spike peptide pools or control peptides (ViraFEST assay). Samples of CD4+ T cells were obtained from the unexposed donor before the COVID-19 pandemic (2011-2018). At the Johns Hopkins FTIC core, DNA taken from cultured CD4+ T cells was sequenced by way of the Oncomine TCR Beta short-read assay. TCRdb independently ran MiXCR on the PCR reads; one entry per CDR3 protein. The data contain about 6,600 distinct CDR3 sequences, around half of them singletons. Sequencing was performed on CD4+ T cells from blood, cultured in vitro. Receptors were obtained from a human donor in good health.

The chain carries TRBV20-1 and TRBJ1-6; D not certain. CDR1 DFQATT and CDR2 SNEGSKA come from the germline V gene (reference sequence). The V and J ends lost 1 base and 4 bases respectively, with 5 bases between them. The CDR3 sequence is 13 residues long. The DNA for the CDR3 is TGCAGTGCTAGAGTAGATTATAATTCACCCCTCCACTTT. It yields the protein CSARVDYNSPLHF.

The V gene is TRBV4-3, the J gene TRBJ2-7, with TRBD2 matching 7 bases. V trimming: 5 bases; J trimming: 2 bases; junction bases outside the gene matches: 9. The CDR3 sequence is 15 residues long. Germline V gene data show CDR1 as LGHNA and CDR2 as YSLEER. In nucleotides, the CDR3 is TGCGCCAGCAGCTACAGAGCGGGGCCGACCTACGAGCAGTACTTC. It translates to CASSYRAGPTYEQYF.

V is TRBV7-2 and J is TRBJ1-3; 8 bases map to TRBD1. Germline CDR1 reads SGHTA; CDR2 reads FQGNSA. The trim removed 5 bases at V and 4 bases at J, leaving 7 bases unmatched. The CDR3 is made up of 15 amino acids. The CDR3 reads CASSPDRAGGNTIYF. As DNA, the CDR3 is TGTGCCAGCAGCCCGGACAGGGCGGGGGGAAACACCATATATTTT.

As concerns this clonotype: A junction end diverges from the germline sequence, so it may reflect a read error. V and J are TRBV19 and TRBJ2-1; D is uncertain. The length of the CDR3 is 11 residues. Germline V CDR1 and CDR2: LNHDA, SQIVND (reference sequence). This CDR3 reads CASSIDYRLIF. CDR3 DNA sequence: TGTGCCAGTAGTATAGACTACCGGCTGATCTTC.

The chain carries TRBV10-3 and TRBJ2-1, with 11 bases fitting TRBD2. V was pared by 6 bases and J by 5 bases, with 0 bases of the junction left unmatched. The CDR3 sequence is 13 residues long. CDR1 is ENHRY and CDR2 is SYGVKD in the germline V gene. The CDR3 bases are TGTGCCATCAGGGGACTAGCGGACAATGAGCAGTTCTTC. It is translated as CAIRGLADNEQFF.

A few counts support this clonotype. The chain couples TRBV15 to TRBJ1-2, with a possible D match to TRBD1 (5 bases). From germline, CDR1 is LNHNV and CDR2 YYDKDF (reference sequence). The CDR3 spans 14 residues. Trimming took off 2 bases at V and 5 bases at J, with 12 bases between the two ends. CDR3 DNA: TGTGCCACCAGCAGAAGCGGGACTGATTATGGCTACACCTTC. It yields the protein CATSRSGTDYGYTF. The variable domain in full, with the rest retrieved from reference TRBV15 and TRBJ1-2, is DAMVIQNPRYQVTQFGKPVTLSCSQTLNHNVMYWYQQKSSQAPKLLFHYYDKDFNNEADTPDNFQSRRPNTSFCFLDIRSPGLGDTAMYLCATSRSGTDYGYTFGSGTRLTVV.

This chain connects TRBV24-1 to TRBJ2-3; no firm D call. V lost 1 base to trimming and J lost 5 bases, with 3 bases between them. Germline loops: CDR1 KGHDR, CDR2 SFDVKD. CDR3 length: 12 residues. Here the CDR3 reads CATSDFGDTQYF. CDR3 DNA sequence: TGTGCCACCAGTGATTTTGGAGATACGCAGTATTTT.

V and J are TRBV11-1 and TRBJ2-3; D is undetermined. The CDR3 loop spans 15 amino acids. Trimming pared 5 bases from V and 1 base from J, leaving 13 bases between. Germline CDR1 and CDR2: SGHAT and FQDESV (reference sequence). CDR3 region: CASSPSRLRTDTQYF. The CDR3 region has the DNA TGTGCCAGCAGCCCCTCAAGATTGCGCACAGATACGCAGTATTTT.

Only a few counts were recorded for this clonotype. The J gene is TRBJ1-1, the V gene TRBV15; possibly TRBD1 for D (5 bases). Trimming stripped 2 bases from V and 0 bases from J, with 16 bases between. This CDR3 is built from 17 residues. Germline CDR1 is LNHNV and CDR2 is YYDKDF (reference sequence). CDR3 coding DNA: TGTGCCACCAGCAGACCGGGACGGCCAACCATGAACACTGAAGCTTTCTTT. This translates into CATSRPGRPTMNTEAFF.

CDR3 amino acids: CAWRKEAPHTDTQYF. The CDR3 bases are TGTGCCTGGAGGAAGGAGGCCCCTCACACAGATACGCAGTATTTT. The chain joins TRBV30 to TRBJ2-3, with a tentative D call TRBD2 (5 bases). Germline V gene data show CDR1 as GTSNPN and CDR2 as SVGIG (reference sequence). Trimming shortened V by 3 bases and J by 2 bases, and 15 bases separated the two germline ends. CDR3 size: 15 residues. Filled out from reference TRBV30 and TRBJ2-3, the complete variable domain reads SQTIHQWPATLVQPVGSPLSLECTVEGTSNPNLYWYRQAAGRGLQLLFYSVGIGQISSEVPQNLSASRPQDRQFILSSKKLLLSDSGFYLCAWRKEAPHTDTQYFGPGTRLTVL.

The rearrangement joins TRBV20-1 to TRBJ2-1; D might be TRBD2 (7 bases). This CDR3 has 15 amino acids. With 0 bases removed from V and 2 bases from J, the gap between germline ends came to 11 bases. Germline V gene lookup returns CDR1 DFQATT and CDR2 SNEGSKA (reference sequence). The CDR3 region is CSAREGAGAYNEQFF. The DNA of the CDR3 is TGCAGTGCTAGAGAGGGGGCGGGAGCCTACAATGAGCAGTTCTTC.

This clonotype has only a few counts. The CDR3 DNA is TGTGCCAGCAGCTCCGGGGGATATAACACTGAAGCTTTCTTT. Protein: CASSSGGYNTEAFF. The chain carries TRBV7-8 and TRBJ1-1; D possibly corresponds to TRBD1 (5 bases). The CDR3 has 14 residues. V gave up 4 bases and J gave up 2 bases, with 11 bases separating them. Germline assignment: CDR1 SGHVS and CDR2 FQNEAQ.

This clonotype was counted only a few times. The V gene is TRBV20-1, the J gene TRBJ2-5; 14 nucleotides line up with TRBD2. The CDR3 consists of 16 residues. Germline V gene lookup returns CDR1 DFQATT and CDR2 SNEGSKA (reference sequence). V shed 5 bases and J 4 bases; nucleotides not matched to a gene: 9. The CDR3 reads CSAPLGLAGGRETQYF. CDR3 sequence (DNA): TGCAGTGCTCCTCTCGGACTAGCGGGGGGAAGAGAGACCCAGTACTTC.

The chain links TRBV27 to TRBJ2-1; tentatively, D is TRBD2 (6 bases). V was shortened by 7 bases and J by 0 bases, with 13 bases between the two germline ends. The CDR3 has 15 residues. The germline gives CDR1 MNHEY, CDR2 SMNVEV (reference sequence). The CDR3 coding sequence is TGTGCCAGCAACCTAGCGCCTCTCTCCTACAATGAGCAGTTCTTC. Protein: CASNLAPLSYNEQFF.

This clonotype was counted only a few times. The gene calls are TRBV6-1 and TRBJ1-2; D not certain. The length of the CDR3 is 12 residues. V was cut by 1 base and J by 6 bases, with 6 bases left in between. The germline V gene encodes CDR1 MNHNS and CDR2 SASEGT. The CDR3 nucleotides are TGTGCCAGCAGTGAAGTAGCGGATGGCTACACCTTC. Residues: CASSEVADGYTF.

The rearrangement links TRBV6-1 to TRBJ1-1; D not resolved. CDR3 length equals 14 residues. Trimming pared 1 base from V and 5 bases from J, leaving 11 bases between. Per germline, CDR1 MNHNS and CDR2 SASEGT. The CDR3 loop is CASSEGLPETEAFF. CDR3 in DNA: TGTGCCAGCAGTGAAGGGCTACCTGAGACTGAAGCTTTCTTT.

The rearrangement joins TRBV12-3 or TRBV12-4 to TRBJ1-1; a possible D gene is TRBD1 (5 bases). This CDR3 spans 14 amino acids. V was clipped by 3 bases and J by 6 bases, with 14 bases between them. CDR3 bases: TGTGCCAGCAGTTTCTCGGGGGACCGGCCTGAAGCTTTCTTT. Translation gives CASSFSGDRPEAFF.

The chain is built from TRBV5-1 and TRBJ1-2, with D uncertain. Deletions cut 2 bases from V and 4 bases from J, with 12 bases between. The CDR3 is made up of 14 amino acids. Germline V gives CDR1 SGHRS, CDR2 YFSETQ. The CDR3 reads CASSFEGLGYGYTF. The CDR3 bases are TGCGCCAGCAGCTTTGAGGGCTTGGGCTATGGCTACACCTTC.

V is TRBV30 and J is TRBJ1-6, with D perhaps TRBD1 (6 bases). Trimming took 2 bases from V and 6 from J, leaving 14 bases between them. The V gene's germline CDR1 is GTSNPN and CDR2 SVGIG (reference sequence). The CDR3 is 15 residues long. CDR3 sequence: CAWSLPGTLNSPLHF. The CDR3 DNA reads TGTGCCTGGAGTCTACCCGGGACACTTAATTCACCCCTCCACTTT.

The chain carries TRBV28 and TRBJ1-1, with D perhaps TRBD1 (5 bases). Germline values: CDR1 MDHEN, CDR2 SYDVKM. This CDR3 comprises 15 residues. V was shortened by 6 bases and J by 0 bases, with 14 bases between the two germline ends. This CDR3 reads CASRPTDPMNTEAFF. CDR3 bases: TGTGCCAGCAGGCCGACAGACCCTATGAACACTGAAGCTTTCTTT.

The rearrangement uses TRBV5-1 and TRBJ2-7; possibly TRBD1 for D (5 bases). Trimming stripped 0 bases from V and 6 bases from J, with 16 bases between. CDR1 SGHRS and CDR2 YFSETQ come from the germline V gene. The CDR3 consists of 15 residues. Written as DNA, the CDR3 is TGCGCCAGCAGCTTGGAGGGCAGCAGGGTTCGCGAGCAGTACTTC. It codes for CASSLEGSRVREQYF.